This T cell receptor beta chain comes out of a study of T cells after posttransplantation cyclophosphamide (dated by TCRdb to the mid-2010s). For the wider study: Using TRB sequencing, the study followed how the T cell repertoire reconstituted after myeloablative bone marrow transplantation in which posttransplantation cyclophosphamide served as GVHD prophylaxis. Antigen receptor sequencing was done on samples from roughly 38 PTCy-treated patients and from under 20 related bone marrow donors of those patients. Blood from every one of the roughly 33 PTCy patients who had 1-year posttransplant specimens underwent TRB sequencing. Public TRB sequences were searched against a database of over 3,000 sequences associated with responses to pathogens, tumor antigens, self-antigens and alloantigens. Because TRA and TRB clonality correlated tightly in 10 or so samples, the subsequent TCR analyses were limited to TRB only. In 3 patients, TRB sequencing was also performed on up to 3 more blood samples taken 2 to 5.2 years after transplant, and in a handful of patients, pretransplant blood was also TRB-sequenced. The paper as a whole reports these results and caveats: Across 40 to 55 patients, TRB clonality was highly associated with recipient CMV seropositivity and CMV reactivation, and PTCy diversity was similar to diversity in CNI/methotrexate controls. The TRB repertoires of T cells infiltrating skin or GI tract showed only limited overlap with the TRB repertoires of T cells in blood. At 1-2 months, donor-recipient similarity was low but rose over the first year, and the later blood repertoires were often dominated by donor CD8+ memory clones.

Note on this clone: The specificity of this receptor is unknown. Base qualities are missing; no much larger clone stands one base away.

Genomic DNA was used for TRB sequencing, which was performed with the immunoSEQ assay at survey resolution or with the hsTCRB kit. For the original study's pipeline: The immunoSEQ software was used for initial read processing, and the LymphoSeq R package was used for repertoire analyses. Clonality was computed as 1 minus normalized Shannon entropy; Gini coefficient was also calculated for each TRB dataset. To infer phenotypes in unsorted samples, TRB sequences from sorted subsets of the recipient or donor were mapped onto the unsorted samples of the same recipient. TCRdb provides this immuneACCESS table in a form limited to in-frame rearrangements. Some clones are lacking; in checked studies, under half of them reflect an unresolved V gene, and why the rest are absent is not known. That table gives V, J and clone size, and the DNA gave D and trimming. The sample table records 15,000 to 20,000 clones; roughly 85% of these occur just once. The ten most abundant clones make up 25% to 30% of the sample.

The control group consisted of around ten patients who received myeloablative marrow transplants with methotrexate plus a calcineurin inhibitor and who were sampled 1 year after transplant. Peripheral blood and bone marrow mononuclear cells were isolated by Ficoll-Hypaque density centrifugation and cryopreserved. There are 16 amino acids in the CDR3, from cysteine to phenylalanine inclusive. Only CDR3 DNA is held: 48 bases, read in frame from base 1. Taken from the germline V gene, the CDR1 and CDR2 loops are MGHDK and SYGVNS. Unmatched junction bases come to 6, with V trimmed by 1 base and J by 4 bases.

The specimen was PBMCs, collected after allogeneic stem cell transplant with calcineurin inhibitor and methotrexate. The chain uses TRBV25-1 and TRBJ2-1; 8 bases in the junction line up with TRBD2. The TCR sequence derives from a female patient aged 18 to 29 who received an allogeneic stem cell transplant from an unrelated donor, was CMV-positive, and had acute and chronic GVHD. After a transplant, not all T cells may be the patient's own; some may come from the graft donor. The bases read TGTGCCAGCAGTGAATTGGTAGCGGGAACTTACAATGAGCAGTTCTTC. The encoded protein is CASSELVAGTYNEQFF.